The rows below give T cell receptor beta chains drawn from one sample of a study of cytomegalovirus exposure and HLA in healthy donors. Profiling relied on immunoSEQ multiplex PCR, and the TCRdb table lists in-frame clones only, not all of them. The data show approximately 150,000 clones, approximately 81% seen once. Sequencing was performed on PBMCs. Source of these receptors: a man aged 45-65 years in good health and CMV-seropositive. Both conserved end residues are part of each CDR3. The order of the fields is clone size, V gene, J gene, D gene, CDR3 protein, CDR3 DNA. A D gene is named only where the DNA matches it firmly. Some rows have no size entry. The others give once, few or many, or a class for an expanded clone.

abundance: few; v_gene: TRBV27; j_gene: TRBJ2-7; d_gene: NA; CDR3aa: CASSLFVAETSYEQYF; CDR3nt: TGTGCCAGCAGTTTATTCGTAGCGGAGACGTCCTACGAGCAGTACTTC
abundance: NA; v_gene: TRBV11-2; j_gene: TRBJ1-2; d_gene: NA; CDR3aa: CASSLGPGDLYGGYTF; CDR3nt: TGTGCCAGCAGCTTAGGGCCAGGGGACCTCTATGGCGGCTACACCTTC
abundance: NA; v_gene: TRBV11-2; j_gene: TRBJ2-3; d_gene: TRBD2; CDR3aa: CASSPSGSGLDTQYF; CDR3nt: TGTGCCAGCAGCCCTAGCGGGAGCGGCCTAGATACGCAGTATTTT
abundance: once; v_gene: TRBV6-5; j_gene: TRBJ1-3; d_gene: TRBD1; CDR3aa: CASSYSRGRRNTIYF; CDR3nt: TGTGCCAGCAGTTACTCGAGGGGGCGCAGGAACACCATATATTTT
abundance: NA; v_gene: TRBV5-5; j_gene: TRBJ2-2; d_gene: TRBD2; CDR3aa: CASSAIAGSNTGELFF; CDR3nt: TGTGCCAGCAGCGCGATAGCGGGATCGAACACCGGGGAGCTGTTTTTT
abundance: NA; v_gene: TRBV6-1; j_gene: TRBJ2-3; d_gene: TRBD2; CDR3aa: CASSAPYSSGTGDTQYF; CDR3nt: TGTGCCAGCAGTGCTCCCTACTCTAGCGGGACGGGAGATACGCAGTATTTT
abundance: NA; v_gene: TRBV28; j_gene: TRBJ1-2; d_gene: TRBD1; CDR3aa: CASSSRSGQGNYGYTF; CDR3nt: TGTGCCAGCAGTTCCCGTTCGGGACAGGGGAACTATGGCTACACCTTC
abundance: NA; v_gene: TRBV7-3; j_gene: TRBJ2-7; d_gene: TRBD1; CDR3aa: CASRDRGVEQYF; CDR3nt: TGTGCCAGCAGGGACAGGGGTGTCGAGCAGTACTTC
abundance: NA; v_gene: TRBV5-1; j_gene: TRBJ1-5; d_gene: TRBD1; CDR3aa: CASSFTGGSNQPQHF; CDR3nt: TGCGCCAGCAGCTTCACAGGGGGGAGCAATCAGCCCCAGCATTTT
abundance: NA; v_gene: TRBV30; j_gene: TRBJ2-7; d_gene: TRBD1; CDR3aa: CACIRDRTYEQYF; CDR3nt: TGTGCCTGCATCAGGGACAGAACCTACGAGCAGTACTTC
abundance: NA; v_gene: TRBV27; j_gene: TRBJ2-7; d_gene: NA; CDR3aa: CASSPLNPTYEQYF; CDR3nt: TGTGCCAGCAGCCCCCTAAATCCTACCTACGAGCAGTACTTC
abundance: NA; v_gene: TRBV15; j_gene: TRBJ2-3; d_gene: NA; CDR3aa: CATLDLGSHTDTQYF; CDR3nt: TGTGCCACCCTAGACCTCGGATCCCACACAGATACGCAGTATTTT
abundance: NA; v_gene: TRBV2; j_gene: TRBJ1-1; d_gene: NA; CDR3aa: CASGPGNLEAFF; CDR3nt: TGTGCCAGCGGGCCAGGGAACCTTGAAGCTTTCTTT
abundance: NA; v_gene: TRBV7-2; j_gene: TRBJ1-5; d_gene: NA; CDR3aa: CASSLSPVNQPQHF; CDR3nt: TGTGCCAGCAGCTTGTCTCCCGTTAATCAGCCCCAGCATTTT
abundance: few; v_gene: TRBV5-5; j_gene: TRBJ1-5; d_gene: NA; CDR3aa: CASSPGQINQPQHF; CDR3nt: TGTGCCAGCAGCCCCGGACAGATCAATCAGCCCCAGCATTTT
abundance: NA; v_gene: TRBV7-2; j_gene: TRBJ2-2; d_gene: TRBD2; CDR3aa: CASSLELAGAGELFF; CDR3nt: TGTGCCAGCAGCTTAGAACTAGCGGGAGCTGGGGAGCTGTTTTTT
abundance: NA; v_gene: TRBV15; j_gene: TRBJ1-4; d_gene: NA; CDR3aa: CATSRDRSSLFF; CDR3nt: TGTGCCACCAGCAGAGACCGGTCTTCACTGTTTTTT
abundance: NA; v_gene: TRBV4-3; j_gene: TRBJ1-1; d_gene: NA; CDR3aa: CASSQGRGMNTEAFF; CDR3nt: TGCGCCAGCAGCCAAGGTAGGGGAATGAACACTGAAGCTTTCTTT
abundance: NA; v_gene: TRBV9; j_gene: TRBJ2-3; d_gene: NA; CDR3aa: CASSVDRDTQYF; CDR3nt: TGTGCCAGCAGCGTAGACCGGGATACGCAGTATTTT
abundance: NA; v_gene: TRBV5-4; j_gene: TRBJ1-1; d_gene: NA; CDR3aa: CASSNTGTTEAFF; CDR3nt: TGTGCCAGCAGCAATACAGGCACCACTGAAGCTTTCTTT
abundance: NA; v_gene: TRBV30; j_gene: TRBJ1-1; d_gene: NA; CDR3aa: CAWTHRRGSDAFF; CDR3nt: TGTGCCTGGACTCACCGAAGGGGGTCTGACGCTTTCTTT
abundance: once; v_gene: TRBV28; j_gene: TRBJ1-5; d_gene: TRBD1; CDR3aa: CASSFRQGDSNQPQHF; CDR3nt: TGTGCCAGCAGTTTTAGACAGGGGGATAGCAATCAGCCCCAGCATTTT
abundance: once; v_gene: TRBV5-6; j_gene: TRBJ2-2; d_gene: NA; CDR3aa: CASSLASLVGGELFF; CDR3nt: TGTGCCAGCAGCTTGGCCAGTCTAGTCGGCGGGGAGCTGTTTTTT
abundance: NA; v_gene: TRBV7-9; j_gene: TRBJ2-1; d_gene: TRBD2; CDR3aa: CASSFVGTRYNEQFF; CDR3nt: TGTGCCAGCAGCTTCGTAGGGACTAGATACAATGAGCAGTTCTTC
abundance: NA; v_gene: TRBV5-6; j_gene: TRBJ2-1; d_gene: TRBD1; CDR3aa: CASSLAGQSYNEQFF; CDR3nt: TGTGCCAGCAGCTTGGCGGGACAGAGCTACAATGAGCAGTTCTTC
abundance: NA; v_gene: TRBV6-1; j_gene: TRBJ2-7; d_gene: NA; CDR3aa: CASSEAPRGISYEQYF; CDR3nt: TGTGCCAGCAGTGAAGCCCCAAGGGGGATTTCCTACGAGCAGTACTTC
abundance: NA; v_gene: TRBV6-5; j_gene: TRBJ2-5; d_gene: NA; CDR3aa: CASSYSNRYQETQYF; CDR3nt: TGTGCCAGCAGTTACTCGAACCGGTACCAAGAGACCCAGTACTTC
abundance: once; v_gene: TRBV30; j_gene: TRBJ1-5; d_gene: TRBD1; CDR3aa: CAWSDPDRADNQPQHF; CDR3nt: TGTGCCTGGAGTGACCCAGACAGGGCCGATAATCAGCCCCAGCATTTT
abundance: few; v_gene: TRBV28; j_gene: TRBJ1-2; d_gene: NA; CDR3aa: CASSYSRVGGYTF; CDR3nt: TGTGCCAGCAGTTATTCCAGGGTGGGCGGCTACACCTTC
abundance: NA; v_gene: TRBV28; j_gene: TRBJ2-7; d_gene: TRBD1; CDR3aa: CASSLGQGAYEQYF; CDR3nt: TGTGCCAGCAGTTTAGGCCAGGGGGCGTACGAGCAGTACTTC
abundance: NA; v_gene: TRBV29-1; j_gene: TRBJ1-2; d_gene: TRBD1; CDR3aa: CSVEDRDRGHGYTF; CDR3nt: TGCAGCGTTGAAGATCGAGACAGGGGGCATGGCTACACCTTC
abundance: NA; v_gene: TRBV4-2; j_gene: TRBJ1-5; d_gene: NA; CDR3aa: CASSQDTGQPQHF; CDR3nt: TGTGCCAGCAGCCAAGATACCGGTCAGCCCCAGCATTTT
abundance: NA; v_gene: TRBV9; j_gene: TRBJ2-1; d_gene: NA; CDR3aa: CASSTQLGGQGEQFF; CDR3nt: TGTGCCAGCAGCACCCAACTGGGGGGGCAGGGTGAGCAGTTCTTC
abundance: once; v_gene: TRBV29-1; j_gene: TRBJ2-5; d_gene: TRBD1; CDR3aa: CSVDRPEETQYF; CDR3nt: TGCAGCGTGGACAGGCCCGAAGAGACCCAGTACTTC
abundance: NA; v_gene: TRBV19; j_gene: TRBJ1-4; d_gene: NA; CDR3aa: CASSKDHSEKLFF; CDR3nt: TGTGCCAGTAGTAAAGATCATAGCGAAAAACTGTTTTTT
abundance: few; v_gene: TRBV5-8; j_gene: TRBJ1-2; d_gene: NA; CDR3aa: CASSLDQGTRYGYTF; CDR3nt: TGTGCCAGCAGCTTGGATCAGGGGACACGCTATGGCTACACCTTC
abundance: NA; v_gene: TRBV4-3; j_gene: TRBJ2-7; d_gene: TRBD1; CDR3aa: CASSQEYRGSYEQYF; CDR3nt: TGCGCCAGCAGCCAAGAGTACAGGGGCTCCTACGAGCAGTACTTC
abundance: NA; v_gene: TRBV11-2; j_gene: TRBJ1-2; d_gene: NA; CDR3aa: CASSLFRAEGYTF; CDR3nt: TGTGCCAGCAGCTTATTCAGGGCAGAGGGCTACACCTTC